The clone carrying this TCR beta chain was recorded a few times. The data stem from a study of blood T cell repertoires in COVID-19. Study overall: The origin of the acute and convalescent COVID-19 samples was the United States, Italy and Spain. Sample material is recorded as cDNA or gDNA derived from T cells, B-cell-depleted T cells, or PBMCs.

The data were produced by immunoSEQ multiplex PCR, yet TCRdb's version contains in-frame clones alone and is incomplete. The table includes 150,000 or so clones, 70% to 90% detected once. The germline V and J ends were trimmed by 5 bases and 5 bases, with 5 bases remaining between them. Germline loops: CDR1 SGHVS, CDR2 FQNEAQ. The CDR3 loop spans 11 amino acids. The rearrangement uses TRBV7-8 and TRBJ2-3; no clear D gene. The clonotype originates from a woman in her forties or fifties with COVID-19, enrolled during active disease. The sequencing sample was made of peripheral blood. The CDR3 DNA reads TGTGCCAGCAGCAAACAAGATACGCAGTATTTT. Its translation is CASSKQDTQYF.